Listed here are 22 T cell receptor beta chains from one sample, sequenced in a study of blood T cell repertoires in COVID-19. The repertoire was sequenced with immunoSEQ multiplex PCR; TCRdb's copy has only in-frame clones and lacks some. The sample shows under 140,000 clones, roughly four fifths of them seen only once. Sequencing was done on a sample of peripheral blood. The receptors here all came from a woman aged 60-70 years with acute or convalescent COVID-19.

The CDR3, as DNA: TGTGCCAGCAGCCTACAGACAGGGGGACGGTACACCGGGGAGCTGTTTTTT. Its translation: CASSLQTGGRYTGELFF. The chain has TRBV11-2 and TRBJ2-2; the match to TRBD1 covers 9 bases. The V gene's germline CDR1 is SGHAT and CDR2 FQNNGV. V lost 5 bases and J lost 3; bases outside the gene matches: 10. The CDR3 length is 17 residues. The variable domain in full, with the rest retrieved from reference TRBV11-2 and TRBJ2-2, is EAGVAQSPRYKIIEKRQSVAFWCNPISGHATLYWYQQILGQGPKLLIQFQNNGVVDDSQLPKDRFSAERLKGVDSTLKIQPAKLEDSAVYLCASSLQTGGRYTGELFFGEGSRLTVL.

This clone was counted a few times. The chain recombines TRBV4-1 with TRBJ2-2; no clear D. The V gene lost 4 bases and the J gene lost 1 base, with 16 bases spanning the gap. The germline V gene encodes CDR1 MGHRA and CDR2 YSYEKL. The CDR3 consists of 17 residues. In DNA form, the CDR3 reads TGCGCCAGCAGCCGAAAACAGAACCTGATGAACACCGGGGAGCTGTTTTTT. Protein: CASSRKQNLMNTGELFF.

The V and J genes are TRBV29-1 and TRBJ2-1, with a weak D call TRBD1 (5 bases). Germline values: CDR1 SQVTM, CDR2 ANQGSEA. The CDR3 sequence is 12 residues long. V lost 7 bases, J lost 6 bases, and 13 bases lay in between. The CDR3 DNA reads as TGCAGCGGGGGCCTAGTAATCAATGAGCAGTTCTTC. This codes for CSGGLVINEQFF.

The chain carries TRBV7-6 and TRBJ2-7; D gene unclear. Per germline, CDR1 SGHVS and CDR2 FNYEAQ. Trimming removed 5 bases at V and 3 bases at J, with 14 bases between. The CDR3 runs 14 residues. The CDR3 region is CASSPQFRSYEQYF. The CDR3 coding sequence is TGTGCCAGCAGCCCTCAGTTTAGGAGCTACGAGCAGTACTTC.

The table lists this clone with a few counts. CDR3 loop: CAWSLGFQPQHF. The CDR3 coding sequence is TGTGCCTGGAGCCTAGGATTTCAGCCCCAGCATTTT. The V and J genes are TRBV30 and TRBJ1-5; D remains unclear. V was trimmed by 3 bases and J by 6 bases, leaving 9 bases between them. Germline CDR1 reads GTSNPN; CDR2 reads SVGIG (reference sequence). The CDR3 has 12 amino acids.

V usage is TRBV27 and J usage is TRBJ2-1; the match to TRBD1 covers 8 bases. Germline V gene sequence: CDR1 MNHEY, CDR2 SMNVEV (reference sequence). With 7 bases clipped from V and 5 bases from J, the junction kept 10 bases outside the gene matches. This CDR3 has 15 amino acids. For the CDR3, the DNA is TGTGCCAGCACCACCCCGGGACAGGAACACAATGAGCAGTTCTTC. Protein sequence: CASTTPGQEHNEQFF.

This clone has more than one count but fewer than ten. The rearrangement links TRBV2 to TRBJ2-7, with D perhaps matching TRBD1 (6 bases). Per the germline V gene, CDR1 is SNHLY and CDR2 is FYNNEI. The CDR3 sequence is 12 residues long. Deletions cut 8 bases from V and 2 bases from J, with 10 bases between. CDR3 amino acids: CASLGQTYEQYF. CDR3 sequence (DNA): TGTGCCAGCCTTGGACAGACCTACGAGCAGTACTTC.

The V gene is TRBV12-5, the J gene TRBJ1-2; 8 positions match TRBD1. The germline gives CDR1 LGHNT, CDR2 FRNRAP. Trimming at V came to 1 base and at J to 7 bases, leaving 8 bases not matched to a gene. CDR3 size: 15 residues. CDR3 protein: CASGLAGQGSLGYTF. The CDR3 nucleotides are TGTGCTAGTGGTTTGGCCGGACAGGGCTCTCTTGGCTACACCTTC. Complete variable domain (other parts from reference TRBV12-5 and TRBJ1-2): DARVTQTPRHKVTEMGQEVTMRCQPILGHNTVFWYRQTMMQGLELLAYFRNRAPLDDSGMPKDRFSAEMPDATLATLKIQPSEPRDSAVYFCASGLAGQGSLGYTFGSGTRLTVV.

V and J are TRBV4-1 and TRBJ2-6; the D gene is possibly TRBD1 (7 bases). V dropped 1 base and J dropped 2 bases, with 15 bases sitting between them. Germline CDR1 is MGHRA and CDR2 is YSYEKL. The CDR3 covers 18 residues. CDR3 residues: CASSQAETGTPGANVLTF. The CDR3 nucleotides read TGCGCCAGCAGCCAAGCTGAGACAGGGACTCCTGGGGCCAACGTCCTGACTTTC.

The chain has TRBV19 and TRBJ2-4; no firm D call. In germline, CDR1 is LNHDA, CDR2 SQIVND (reference sequence). The CDR3 covers 12 residues. V lost 3 bases and J lost 7, with 7 bases in between. Written as DNA, the CDR3 is TGTGCCAGTAGTATTCCCGGGAACATTCAGTACTTC. Amino acids: CASSIPGNIQYF.

CDR3 sequence: CASSLDRGRLYNSPLHF. CDR3 nucleotide sequence: TGTGCCAGCAGCTTAGATAGGGGGCGGTTGTATAATTCACCCCTCCACTTT. V gene TRBV7-2 combines with J gene TRBJ1-6; 7 bases map to TRBD1. This CDR3 has 17 amino acids. Trimming took 1 base from V and 4 from J; bases not matched to a gene: 7. Germline assignment: CDR1 SGHTA and CDR2 FQGNSA.

The J gene is TRBJ1-4, the V gene TRBV29-1; the D is unclear. Germline CDR1 reads SQVTM; CDR2 reads ANQGSEA. There are 12 residues in the CDR3. Trimming pared 4 bases from V and 0 bases from J, leaving 3 bases between. CDR3 amino acids: CSVAATNEKLFF. CDR3 in DNA: TGCAGCGTTGCCGCAACTAATGAAAAACTGTTTTTT.

This clone was counted a single time. This chain connects TRBV27 to TRBJ2-7; TRBD2 aligns across 8 bases. The germline V gene has CDR1 MNHEY and CDR2 SMNVEV (reference sequence). The V gene end was trimmed by 3 bases and the J gene end by 2 bases; junction bases not matched to a gene: 12. The CDR3 is made up of 17 amino acids. Written as DNA, the CDR3 is TGTGCCAGCAGTTTGTCGGGACTAGGGGGAACAGCCTACGAGCAGTACTTC. The encoded protein is CASSLSGLGGTAYEQYF.

V usage is TRBV5-5 and J usage is TRBJ2-3; 13 nucleotides line up with TRBD2. Germline values: CDR1 SGHKS, CDR2 YYEKEE (reference sequence). J gave up 0 bases and V 5 bases, and 12 bases lay outside the gene matches. The CDR3 consists of 19 residues. This CDR3 is CASRSTGLAGDSSTDTQYF. CDR3 DNA: TGTGCCAGCAGGTCTACAGGACTAGCGGGGGACTCCAGCACAGATACGCAGTATTTT. Full variable domain (remainder filled in from reference TRBV5-5 and TRBJ2-3): DAGVTQSPTHLIKTRGQQVTLRCSPISGHKSVSWYQQVLGQGPQFIFQYYEKEERGRGNFPDRFSARQFPNYSSELNVNALLLGDSALYLCASRSTGLAGDSSTDTQYFGPGTRLTVL.

The gene calls are TRBV6-6 and TRBJ1-4, with a tentative D call TRBD1 (5 bases). The CDR3 runs to 13 residues. CDR1 MNHNY and CDR2 SVGAGI come from the germline V gene (reference sequence). Trimming took 6 bases from V and 7 from J, leaving 12 bases between them. CDR3 nucleotide sequence: TGTGCCAGCAGCCTCGGCGGGACTGAAAAACTGTTTTTT. Protein: CASSLGGTEKLFF.

The chain combines TRBV5-4 with TRBJ1-3; D is ambiguous. V was clipped by 4 bases and J by 2 bases, with 16 bases between them. This CDR3 is 16 amino acids long. In germline, CDR1 is SGHNT, CDR2 YYREEE (reference sequence). CDR3 protein: CASSNFGFGAGNTIYF. CDR3 bases: TGTGCCAGCAGCAATTTCGGGTTTGGCGCTGGAAACACCATATATTTT.

This chain links TRBV9 with TRBJ2-2; the match to TRBD2 covers 12 bases. J gave up 6 bases and V 0 bases, and 6 bases lay outside the gene matches. Germline CDR1 and CDR2: SGDLS and YYNGEE. The CDR3 contains 17 residues. The CDR3 DNA is TGTGCCAGCAGCGTAGGGCCTAGCGGGGGGGCATCCGGGGAGCTGTTTTTT. Its translation is CASSVGPSGGASGELFF.

V gene TRBV2 combines with J gene TRBJ2-5; no reliable D call. V was clipped by 4 bases and J by 5 bases, with 17 bases between them. From germline, CDR1 is SNHLY and CDR2 FYNNEI. The CDR3 spans 15 residues. DNA of the CDR3: TGTGCCAGCAGTGGGCCTGTGCCCCCAATGGAGACCCAGTACTTC. As protein: CASSGPVPPMETQYF.

The gene calls are TRBV11-3 and TRBJ2-3; 9 bases fit TRBD1. The CDR3 extends over 15 amino acids. J gave up 3 bases and V 4 bases, and 5 bases lay outside the gene matches. CDR1 and CDR2 from the germline V gene are SGHNT and YENEEA. CDR3 sequence (DNA): TGTGCCAGCAGCTATACAGGGGGCGGGACAGATACGCAGTATTTT. Its translation: CASSYTGGGTDTQYF.

This clone was observed a few times. The V and J genes are TRBV15 and TRBJ1-6; a possible D gene is TRBD1 (6 bases). The CDR3 is 14 amino acids. The germline V gene has CDR1 LNHNV and CDR2 YYDKDF (reference sequence). V lost 9 bases and J lost 14, with 23 bases in between. Here the CDR3 reads CATRRGAGASALHF. CDR3 bases: TGTGCCACTCGGCGGGGAGCGGGGGCTTCGGCCCTCCACTTT.

This clone was observed a few times. This chain connects TRBV7-3 to TRBJ2-2, with 9 bases identical to TRBD2. With V trimmed by 6 bases and J by 5 bases, 7 bases remained unmatched. The CDR3 sequence is 15 residues long. In germline, CDR1 is SGHTA, CDR2 FQGTGA. The chain's CDR3 is CASSLSGGATGELFF. CDR3 in DNA: TGTGCCAGCAGTCTTAGCGGGGGAGCTACCGGGGAGCTGTTTTTT.

V gene TRBV28 combines with J gene TRBJ1-2, with D possibly TRBD1 on 5 matching bases. Trimming removed 8 bases at V and 3 bases at J, with 19 bases between. The germline gives CDR1 MDHEN, CDR2 SYDVKM. CDR3 length: 15 residues. The CDR3 here is CASRRTTAVDYGYTF. The CDR3 DNA sequence: TGTGCCAGCCGGCGAACGACAGCCGTTGACTATGGCTACACCTTC.